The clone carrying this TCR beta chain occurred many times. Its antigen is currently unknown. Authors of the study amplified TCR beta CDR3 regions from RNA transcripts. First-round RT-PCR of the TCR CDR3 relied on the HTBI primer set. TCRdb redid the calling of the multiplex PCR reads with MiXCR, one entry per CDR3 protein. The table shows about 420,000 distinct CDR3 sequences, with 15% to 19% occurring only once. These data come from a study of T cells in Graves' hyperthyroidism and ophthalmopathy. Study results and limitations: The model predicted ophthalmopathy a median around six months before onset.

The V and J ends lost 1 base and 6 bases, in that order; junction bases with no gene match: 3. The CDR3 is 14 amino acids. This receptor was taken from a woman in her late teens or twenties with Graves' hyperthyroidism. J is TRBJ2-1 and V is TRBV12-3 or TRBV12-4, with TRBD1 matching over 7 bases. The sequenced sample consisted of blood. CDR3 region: CASSLGQGFNEQFF. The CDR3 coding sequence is TGTGCCAGCAGTTTAGGACAGGGTTTCAATGAGCAGTTCTTC.